This T cell receptor (beta chain) stems from a study of identical twins. Study-level results: Abundant cord blood beta clonotypes carried fewer insertions; memory repertoires showed none.

The CDR3 sequence is 15 residues long. Germline V CDR1 and CDR2: SGHKS, YYEKEE (reference sequence). Between the trimmed V and J ends, which lost 7 bases and 0 bases, there was a span of 16 bases. TCRdb independently ran MiXCR on the 5' RACE reads; one entry per CDR3 protein. The table includes 690,000 or so distinct CDR3 sequences, under 9% detected once. As regards this clonotype: Antigen: not known.

These data are also associated with another study on yellow fever vaccine responses in identical twins.

The chain joins TRBV5-5 to TRBJ1-2; perhaps TRBD1 as D (5 bases). Sequenced input: PBMCs. This sequence was found in a woman under 30 in good health. The CDR3 nucleotides are TGTGCCAGCGTGGGGCAGGGCAGAGCTAACTATGGCTACACCTTC. Translating it yields CASVGQGRANYGYTF.